A selection of T cell receptor beta chains follows, all from one sample in a study of blood T cell repertoires in COVID-19. Generated by immunoSEQ multiplex PCR, the TCRdb table keeps only in-frame clones and is missing some. The table includes 250,000 to 400,000 clones, 80% to 90% detected once. Sequenced material: PBMCs or T cells enriched from blood (not recorded which). Receptors were obtained from a woman aged 25 to 45 who had recovered from COVID-19. CDR3s include the opening cysteine and the closing phenylalanine or tryptophan. A D gene is named only where the DNA matches it firmly. Part of the rows lack a size; the others show once, few, many or a class for expanded clones.

CDR3 protein	CDR3 DNA	D gene	J gene	V gene	clone size
CASSPVGTGTGANVLTF	TGTGCCAGCAGCCCCGTAGGGACAGGGACCGGGGCCAACGTCCTGACTTTC	TRBD1	TRBJ2-6	TRBV7-2	.
CASSIVGGDQPQHF	TGTGCCAGTAGTATAGTAGGGGGAGATCAGCCCCAGCATTTT	.	TRBJ1-5	TRBV19	.
CASSISHWRDTEAFF	TGTGCCAGTAGTATAAGTCACTGGAGGGACACTGAAGCTTTCTTT	.	TRBJ1-1	TRBV19	.
CASSPQRGASSYNEQFF	TGTGCCAGCAGCCCGCAGCGGGGGGCCAGCTCCTACAATGAGCAGTTCTTC	TRBD2	TRBJ2-1	TRBV3-1/TRBV3-2	.
CASSLAQGGEKLFF	TGCGCCAGCAGCTTGGCTCAGGGTGGTGAAAAACTGTTTTTT	.	TRBJ1-4	TRBV5-1	once
CASSFGTGGFSQPQHF	TGTGCCAGCAGTTTTGGAACAGGGGGGTTTAGTCAGCCCCAGCATTTT	TRBD1	TRBJ1-5	TRBV28	once
CAWNAGGRETQYF	TGTGCCTGGAACGCGGGAGGTAGGGAGACCCAGTACTTC	TRBD2	TRBJ2-5	TRBV30	.
CASSQLPSGQPQHF	TGCGCCAGCAGCCAGTTACCTAGCGGTCAGCCCCAGCATTTT	.	TRBJ1-5	TRBV4-1	.
CASSQDTVSGNTIYF	TGTGCCAGCAGCCAAGATACAGTCTCTGGAAACACCATATATTTT	.	TRBJ1-3	TRBV3-1/TRBV3-2	.
CASSPRQNGYTF	TGTGCCAGCAGTCCGCGACAGAATGGCTACACCTTC	.	TRBJ1-2	TRBV2	.
CASSQTWGAGNTIYF	TGTGCCAGCAGCCAAACTTGGGGGGCTGGAAACACCATATATTTT	.	TRBJ1-3	TRBV3-1/TRBV3-2	.
CASSLLAGGTDTQYF	TGTGCCAGCAGCCTACTAGCGGGGGGCACAGATACGCAGTATTTT	TRBD2	TRBJ2-3	TRBV7-2	.
CASSARDRELSGNTIYF	TGTGCCAGCAGCGCCCGGGACAGGGAGTTATCTGGAAACACCATATATTTT	TRBD1	TRBJ1-3	TRBV9	.
CASSRPFRQDSSGYTF	TGTGCCAGCAGCCGTCCTTTTCGACAGGATTCGTCTGGCTACACCTTC	.	TRBJ1-2	TRBV5-4	.
CAWTGTVLGFGSPLHF	TGTGCCTGGACCGGGACAGTACTAGGTTTCGGGTCACCCCTCCACTTT	TRBD1	TRBJ1-6	TRBV30	.
CASSNHSGGGETQYF	TGTGCCAGCAGCAACCACTCTGGCGGGGGGGAGACCCAGTACTTC	TRBD2	TRBJ2-5	TRBV11-2	once
CASSAGLYNEQFF	TGTGCCAGCAGCGCAGGACTTTACAATGAGCAGTTCTTC	.	TRBJ2-1	TRBV9	.
CASSYFGGDTEAFF	TGTGCCAGCAGTTACTTTGGGGGGGACACTGAAGCTTTCTTT	.	TRBJ1-1	TRBV6-2/TRBV6-3	.
CASSLASGYQETQYF	TGTGCCAGCAGCCTCGCTAGCGGGTACCAAGAGACCCAGTACTTC	TRBD2	TRBJ2-5	TRBV5-6	few
CAWTTTSGRGSPLHF	TGTGCCTGGACCACCACCTCTGGGAGGGGTTCACCCCTCCACTTT	.	TRBJ1-6	TRBV30	.
CASSEPRRGDEQFF	TGTGCCAGCAGTGAACCTAGGAGGGGCGATGAGCAGTTCTTC	.	TRBJ2-1	TRBV6-1	.
CASSARLAGGQETQYF	TGTGCCAGCAGTGCTCGACTAGCGGGGGGTCAAGAGACCCAGTACTTC	TRBD2	TRBJ2-5	TRBV6-1	once
CASSPGGRRMEKLFF	TGTGCCAGTAGCCCTGGGGGCAGGAGAATGGAAAAACTGTTTTTT	.	TRBJ1-4	TRBV19	.
CASSALGTGWDFNTGELFF	TGTGCCAGCAGTGCCCTAGGGACAGGGTGGGATTTTAACACCGGGGAGCTGTTTTTT	TRBD1	TRBJ2-2	TRBV6-1	.
CASSEDRGTEAFF	TGTGCCAGCAGCGAAGATAGGGGGACTGAAGCTTTCTTT	.	TRBJ1-1	TRBV12-3/TRBV12-4	.
CASSAERDYGYTF	TGTGCCAGCAGCGCCGAGAGGGACTATGGCTACACCTTC	.	TRBJ1-2	TRBV2	.
CASSESGARRNTIYF	TGTGCCAGCAGTGAAAGTGGGGCGCGAAGAAACACCATATATTTT	.	TRBJ1-3	TRBV6-1	.
CASSVTGTSYEQYF	TGTGCCAGCAGCGTTACCGGGACATCTTACGAGCAGTACTTC	.	TRBJ2-7	TRBV2	.
CASSLGYGSGVLNEQFF	TGTGCCAGCAGCTTGGGGTATGGTAGCGGGGTTCTTAATGAGCAGTTCTTC	TRBD2	TRBJ2-1	TRBV7-2	.
CASGDRDTEAFF	TGTGCCAGCGGAGACAGGGACACTGAAGCTTTCTTT	TRBD1	TRBJ1-1	TRBV3-1/TRBV3-2	.
CASSHGQFYGYTF	TGTGCCAGCAGCCACGGACAATTCTATGGCTACACCTTC	.	TRBJ1-2	TRBV3-1/TRBV3-2	.
CASSSPGGNEQFF	TGTGCCAGCAGTTCCCCGGGTGGGAATGAGCAGTTCTTC	.	TRBJ2-1	TRBV12-3/TRBV12-4	.
CASSRDRGYGQYF	TGTGCCAGCAGCCGGGACAGGGGATATGGGCAGTACTTC	TRBD1	TRBJ2-7	TRBV7-8	.
CASSTRAAGDSYGYTF	TGTGCCAGCAGTACCCGGGCGGCAGGGGATTCCTATGGCTACACCTTC	.	TRBJ1-2	TRBV6-2/TRBV6-3	.
CSVSRDTSTDTQYF	TGCAGCGTTTCAAGGGACACTAGCACAGATACGCAGTATTTT	.	TRBJ2-3	TRBV29-1	.
CASSHRYDTSGTDTQYF	TGTGCCAGCAGTCATCGGTACGACACGTCCGGCACAGATACGCAGTATTTT	.	TRBJ2-3	TRBV5-6	.
CASSYGGAPEAFF	TGTGCCAGCAGTTACGGGGGGGCGCCTGAAGCTTTCTTT	.	TRBJ1-1	TRBV6-5	.
CASRGPDFSQGGDTQYF	TGTGCCAGCAGAGGTCCGGACTTCTCACAAGGCGGAGATACGCAGTATTTT	.	TRBJ2-3	TRBV21-1	.
CASSSYRLGAQHF	TGTGCCAGCAGTTCTTATCGATTGGGAGCTCAGCATTTT	.	TRBJ1-5	TRBV12-3/TRBV12-4	.
CASRPPGGGNTIYF	TGTGCCAGCAGGCCCCCAGGGGGAGGAAACACCATATATTTT	TRBD1	TRBJ1-3	TRBV28	.
CASSGPRSGTEAFF	TGTGCCAGCAGTGGACCCCGGTCAGGCACTGAAGCTTTCTTT	.	TRBJ1-1	TRBV25-1	few
CATSRGAGSYEQYF	TGTGCCACCAGCAGGGGAGCAGGTTCCTACGAGCAGTACTTC	.	TRBJ2-7	TRBV15	.
CSVGGREVTEAFF	TGCAGCGTTGGGGGCCGGGAGGTTACTGAAGCTTTCTTT	.	TRBJ1-1	TRBV29-1	.
CASSFGWGDGYTF	TGTGCCAGCAGCTTTGGATGGGGGGATGGCTACACCTTC	.	TRBJ1-2	TRBV5-4	.
CASSLNRGRETQYF	TGTGCCAGCAGTCTGAACAGGGGGCGAGAGACCCAGTACTTC	TRBD1	TRBJ2-5	TRBV6-5	.
CASSLLRGDEQFF	TGTGCCAGCAGCTTACTTAGAGGTGATGAGCAGTTCTTC	.	TRBJ2-1	TRBV7-9	.
CASSEYMVRSYEQYF	TGTGCCAGCAGTGAATACATGGTCAGATCCTACGAGCAGTACTTC	.	TRBJ2-7	TRBV2	.
CASSLKWVWDRSWNEQYF	TGTGCCAGCAGCTTGAAATGGGTATGGGACAGGTCGTGGAACGAGCAGTACTTC	TRBD1	TRBJ2-7	TRBV5-4	few
CASSPTQLEEAFF	TGTGCCAGCAGTCCGACTCAACTAGAAGAAGCTTTCTTT	.	TRBJ1-1	TRBV2	.
CACLRPVLNYGYTF	TGTGCCTGCCTACGTCCCGTTCTGAACTATGGCTACACCTTC	.	TRBJ1-2	TRBV4-2	.
CASSFGQTDNYGYTF	TGTGCCAGCAGTTTTGGGCAGACCGATAACTATGGCTACACCTTC	.	TRBJ1-2	TRBV28	.
CASSFYSPNYGYTF	TGTGCCAGCAGCTTTTACAGTCCTAACTATGGCTACACCTTC	.	TRBJ1-2	TRBV11-2	.
CASSLAPGGAGTDTQYF	TGCGCCAGCAGCTTGGCCCCTGGGGGGGCGGGTACAGATACGCAGTATTTT	.	TRBJ2-3	TRBV5-1	once
CASRDGTRETQYF	TGTGCCAGCAGAGACGGGACTAGAGAGACCCAGTACTTC	TRBD2	TRBJ2-5	TRBV27	.